Below, 12 T cell receptor beta chains from the same sample are listed, as sequenced in a study of shared T cell receptors in the human thymus. The table came from immunoSEQ multiplex PCR; TCRdb's copy has only in-frame clones and leaves some out. This table has roughly 710,000 clones, roughly 85% appearing once. The same sample was also used in a study of human thymus T cells.

The sequencing input was thymocytes. These receptor sequences come from a girl under three years old with a congenital heart defect.

The chain employs TRBV6-4 and TRBJ1-1; tentative D call: TRBD1 (6 bases). Germline V gives CDR1 MRHNA, CDR2 SNTAGT. V lost 5 bases to trimming and J lost 4 bases, with 14 bases between them. This CDR3 region has 14 residues. CDR3 nucleotides: TGTGCCAGCAGTAGAGACGGGGGGCTCACTGAAGCTTTCTTT. Translating it yields CASSRDGGLTEAFF.

Only one count was recorded for this clone. This sequence joins TRBV2 and TRBJ1-3; TRBD1 matches at 7 bases. This CDR3 comprises 18 residues. The junction had 14 bases not matched to a gene; V was cut back by 6 bases and J by 0 bases. The germline V gene encodes CDR1 SNHLY and CDR2 FYNNEI. The CDR3 here is CASSSGTRDSHSGNTIYF. The CDR3 DNA is TGTGCCAGCAGCTCCGGGACAAGGGACAGCCACTCTGGAAACACCATATATTTT.

The chain has TRBV5-6 and TRBJ1-1; 7 bases align to TRBD1. This CDR3 is 18 amino acids long. From germline, CDR1 is SGHDT and CDR2 YYEEEE. With 5 bases clipped from V and 0 bases from J, the junction kept 16 bases outside the gene matches. This CDR3 is CASRMLPGGKALNTEAFF. As DNA, the CDR3 is TGTGCCAGCAGGATGCTACCAGGGGGAAAGGCGTTGAACACTGAAGCTTTCTTT.

CDR3 region: CASSDRLAGLAEQYF. As DNA, the CDR3 is TGTGCCAGCAGCGATAGACTAGCGGGGTTAGCCGAGCAGTACTTC. This chain uses TRBV5-5 with TRBJ2-7, with TRBD2 matching over 11 bases. CDR1 and CDR2 from the germline V gene are SGHKS and YYEKEE (reference sequence). The junction had 9 bases not matched to a gene; V was cut back by 4 bases and J by 6 bases. The CDR3 runs 15 residues.

The chain joins TRBV19 to TRBJ2-6; D gene uncertain. The V and J ends lost 4 bases and 0 bases respectively, with 16 bases between them. The CDR3 contains 18 residues. CDR1 and CDR2 (germline): LNHDA, SQIVND (reference sequence). The CDR3 sequence is CASSTLQTVSSGANVLTF. In nucleotides, the CDR3 is TGTGCCAGTAGTACCCTACAGACCGTCAGCTCTGGGGCCAACGTCCTGACTTTC.

In its sample, this clone was seen a few times. The J gene is TRBJ2-2, the V gene TRBV7-8, with 9 positions matching TRBD1. The CDR3 length is 16 residues. Per germline, CDR1 SGHVS and CDR2 FQNEAQ. Trimming removed 5 bases from V and 0 bases from J; junction bases left unmatched: 4. DNA of the CDR3: TGTGCCAGCAGCCGGACAGGGGACGCGAACACCGGGGAGCTGTTTTTT. Its protein product is CASSRTGDANTGELFF.

V gene TRBV6-5 combines with J gene TRBJ1-1; perhaps TRBD1 as D (5 bases). Trimming pared 6 bases from V and 0 bases from J, leaving 14 bases between. This CDR3 is 15 amino acids long. CDR1 MNHEY and CDR2 SVGAGI come from the germline V gene. CDR3 bases: TGTGCCAGCAGCCAAACGACAGCCATGAACACTGAAGCTTTCTTT. It yields the protein CASSQTTAMNTEAFF.

V is TRBV4-3 and J is TRBJ2-7, with 8 bases matching TRBD2. CDR1 and CDR2 from the germline V gene are LGHNA and YSLEER. J gave up 3 bases and V 0 bases, and 7 bases lay outside the gene matches. CDR3 size: 16 residues. CDR3 loop: CASSQELRTSSYEQYF. The CDR3 DNA follows: TGCGCCAGCAGCCAAGAATTAAGGACTAGCAGCTACGAGCAGTACTTC.

A single count supports this clone. The J gene is TRBJ2-7, the V gene TRBV30, with 13 bases fitting TRBD2. Germline V CDR1 and CDR2: GTSNPN, SVGIG (reference sequence). CDR3 length: 18 residues. Trimming at V came to 4 bases and at J to 0 bases, leaving 12 bases not matched to a gene. The CDR3 loop reads CAWTSPGLAGPSSYEQYF. The CDR3 nucleotides are TGTGCCTGGACCTCGCCGGGACTAGCGGGGCCGAGCTCCTACGAGCAGTACTTC.

The rearrangement uses TRBV29-1 and TRBJ1-2, with TRBD1 matching 8 bases. V was clipped by 1 base and J by 3 bases; unmatched bases: 1. Per the germline V gene, CDR1 is SQVTM and CDR2 is ANQGSEA. The CDR3 totals 13 residues. The CDR3 protein is CSVEVDRDYGYTF. The CDR3 region has the DNA TGCAGCGTTGAAGTGGACAGGGACTATGGCTACACCTTC.

This chain connects TRBV12-2 to TRBJ1-4; whether TRBD1, the table's D call, matches the DNA was not checked. TRBV12-2 is a recognized pseudogene. The CDR3 is 16 residues long. CDR3 sequence (DNA): TGTGCAAGTCGCTTAGCGCTACAGGGCCGTAATGAAAAACTGTTTTTT. It translates to CASRLALQGRNEKLFF.

The chain links TRBV11-2 to TRBJ1-2; D not certain. Germline V gene lookup returns CDR1 SGHAT and CDR2 FQNNGV. This CDR3 is built from 17 residues. The V end was cut by 3 bases, the J end by 5 bases, with 22 bases between. DNA of the CDR3: TGTGCCAGCAGCTTTCTATGGGGAGAGGATAGGCCGTATGGCTACACCTTC. Translating gives CASSFLWGEDRPYGYTF. The full variable domain, completed using reference TRBV11-2 and TRBJ1-2, is EAGVAQSPRYKIIEKRQSVAFWCNPISGHATLYWYQQILGQGPKLLIQFQNNGVVDDSQLPKDRFSAERLKGVDSTLKIQPAKLEDSAVYLCASSFLWGEDRPYGYTFGSGTRLTVV.